These 8 T cell receptor beta chains were sequenced from one sample in a study of response to subunit inactivated influenza vaccine. TCRdb passed the RT-PCR reads through MiXCR, listing each CDR3 protein once. The sample includes around 470,000 distinct CDR3 sequences, around 7.9% of them seen just once. This specimen consisted of PBMCs from blood, obtained around 25 months after vaccination. The receptors here all came from a man between 50 and 75 years old who received an inactivated influenza vaccine.

This clonotype was picked up many times. The chain employs TRBV10-3 and TRBJ2-2; no reliable D call. V was shortened by 0 bases and J by 0 bases, with 11 bases between the two germline ends. The germline CDR1 and CDR2 sequences are ENHRY and SYGVKD. The CDR3 sequence is 17 residues long. CDR3 sequence (DNA): TGTGCCATCAGTGAGTCGCCCAGCGAAGCGAACACCGGGGAGCTGTTTTTT. This codes for CAISESPSEANTGELFF.

This chain's CDR3 is CSARDLSMGTDTQYF. The CDR3 bases are TGCAGTGCTAGAGATCTGTCAATGGGGACAGATACGCAGTATTTT. The chain links TRBV20-1 to TRBJ2-3, with D uncertain. Per germline, CDR1 DFQATT and CDR2 SNEGSKA (reference sequence). CDR3 size: 15 residues. Trimming took 0 bases from V and 3 from J, leaving 13 bases between them.

This clonotype was detected ten times or more. V is TRBV4-2 and J is TRBJ2-5; TRBD2 matches at 10 bases. The CDR3 consists of 16 residues. Germline trimming cut 2 bases from V and 5 bases from J; bases unmatched to any gene: 8. The germline V gene encodes CDR1 LGHNA and CDR2 YNFKEQ. Here the CDR3 reads CASSQQASGSWETQYF. As DNA, the CDR3 is TGTGCCAGCAGCCAACAGGCTAGCGGGAGTTGGGAGACCCAGTACTTC.

The rearrangement uses TRBV20-1 and TRBJ2-7; a weak D match, TRBD1 (5 bases). V gave up 5 bases and J gave up 5 bases, with 16 bases separating them. The CDR3 covers 13 residues. Per germline, CDR1 DFQATT and CDR2 SNEGSKA (reference sequence). CDR3 region: CSASQIGVNEQYF. The DNA of the CDR3 is TGCAGTGCTTCCCAGATAGGGGTAAACGAGCAGTACTTC.

This clonotype has more than one count but fewer than ten. Sequence at one end of the junction differs from germline and may be a read error. V usage is TRBV20-1 and J usage is TRBJ2-4; 8 bases match TRBD1. CDR1 is DFQATT and CDR2 is SNEGSKA in the germline V gene (reference sequence). CDR3 size: 15 residues. The CDR3 loop is CSAPRGQGARNIQYF. The CDR3 DNA follows: TGCAGTGCCCCCCGAGGCCAGGGGGCCAGAAACATTCAGTACTTC.

The chain links TRBV3-1 to TRBJ1-3, with D unclear. The CDR3 sequence is 15 residues long. The germline V gene encodes CDR1 LGHDT and CDR2 YNNKEL (reference sequence). Trimming removed 1 base at V and 1 base at J, with 8 bases between. The CDR3 nucleotides are TGTGCCAGCAGCCAAGTCCACATGTCTGGAAACACCATATATTTT. It codes for CASSQVHMSGNTIYF.

This clonotype occurred a few times. Here the CDR3 DNA reads TGTGCCAGCAGCTTACATAGTGAGGCAAACATTCAGTACTTC. Amino acids: CASSLHSEANIQYF. This chain links TRBV11-2 with TRBJ2-4; no reliable D call. Germline assignment: CDR1 SGHAT and CDR2 FQNNGV. The CDR3 totals 14 residues. V lost 2 bases, J lost 6 bases, and 11 bases lay in between.

This clonotype has ten or more counts. The chain has TRBV3-1 and TRBJ1-6; TRBD1 is a possible D gene (6 bases). The CDR3 spans 15 residues. Germline V gene data show CDR1 as LGHDT and CDR2 as YNNKEL (reference sequence). Trimming shortened V by 6 bases and J by 7 bases, and 16 bases separated the two germline ends. The CDR3 region is CASRPPLGANSPLHF. Here the CDR3 DNA reads TGTGCCAGCAGACCCCCCCTGGGGGCGAATTCACCCCTCCACTTT. Full variable domain (missing parts from reference TRBV3-1 and TRBJ1-6): DTAVSQTPKYLVTQMGNDKSIKCEQNLGHDTMYWYKQDSKKFLKIMFSYNNKELIINETVPNRFSPKSPDKAHLNLHINSLELGDSAVYFCASRPPLGANSPLHFGNGTRLTVT.